This T cell receptor beta chain appears in the sequencing data of a study of human T cells and chemical hapten exposure. This clonotype was detected a few times. TCRdb called the RACE reads again in MiXCR, with one record for every CDR3 protein. This table holds about 110,000 distinct CDR3 sequences, about a tenth found once. Time point reported: patch test 2, 6 weeks after DPC sensitization. Noted treatment: therapeutic diphenylcyclopropenone sensitization with weekly scalp DPC. This specimen was whole blood, taken in connection with sensitization to the hapten diphenylcyclopropenone (DPC). The origin of this receptor is a middle-aged woman with alopecia areata. Some clones in this sample may be carry-over from other donors' samples.

For the CDR3, the DNA is TGCAGTGCGGGTGGGCTAGAGAACGAGCAGTACTTC. This translates into CSAGGLENEQYF. The chain couples TRBV20-1 to TRBJ2-7; D is uncertain. This CDR3 is built from 12 residues. Germline V gene data show CDR1 as DFQATT and CDR2 as SNEGSKA (reference sequence). Trimming cost V 6 bases and J 5 bases, with 14 bases left between them.